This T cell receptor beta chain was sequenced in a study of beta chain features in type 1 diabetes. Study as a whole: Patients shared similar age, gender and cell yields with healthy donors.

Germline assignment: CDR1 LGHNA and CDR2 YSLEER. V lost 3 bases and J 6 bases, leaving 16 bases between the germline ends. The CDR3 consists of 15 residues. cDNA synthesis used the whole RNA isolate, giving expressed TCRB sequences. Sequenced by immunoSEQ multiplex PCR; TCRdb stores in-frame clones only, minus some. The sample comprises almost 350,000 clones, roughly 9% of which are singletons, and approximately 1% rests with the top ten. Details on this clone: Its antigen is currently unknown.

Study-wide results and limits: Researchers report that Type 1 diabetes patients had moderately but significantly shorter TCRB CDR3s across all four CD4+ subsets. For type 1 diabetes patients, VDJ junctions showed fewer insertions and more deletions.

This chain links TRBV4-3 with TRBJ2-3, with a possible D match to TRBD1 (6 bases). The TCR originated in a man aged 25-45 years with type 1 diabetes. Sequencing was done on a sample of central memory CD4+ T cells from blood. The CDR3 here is CASSQTTGSGDTQYF. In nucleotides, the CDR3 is TGCGCCAGCAGCCAGACAACAGGGTCGGGGGATACGCAGTATTTT.